Below are 6 T cell receptor beta chains sequenced from a single sample in a study of vaccination and CD4 T cells after COVID-19. The treatment was: roughly 11-day PBMC culture with coronavirus spike peptide pools or control peptides (ViraFEST assay). What these receptors recognize is not known. The study sequenced cultured CD4+ T cell DNA using the Oncomine TCR Beta short-read assay. TCRdb called the PCR reads again in MiXCR, with one record for every CDR3 protein. The sample gives about 18,000 distinct CDR3 sequences, about 73% of which show up once; less than 7% is in the top ten. Sequencing input: CD4+ T cells from blood, cultured in vitro. The source is a human donor who had recovered from COVID-19.

V usage is TRBV7-2 and J usage is TRBJ1-5; maybe TRBD1 (6 bases). This CDR3 comprises 16 residues. The germline V gene encodes CDR1 SGHTA and CDR2 FQGNSA. Trimming pared 3 bases from V and 1 base from J, leaving 13 bases between. CDR3 nucleotides: TGTGCCAGCAGCTTGGTGGGGGCGTTGAGCAATCAGCCCCAGCATTTT. Translated: CASSLVGALSNQPQHF.

The chain uses TRBV20-1 and TRBJ1-1; TRBD1 agrees at 9 bases. The CDR3 length is 16 residues. Looked up from germline, CDR1 is DFQATT and CDR2 is SNEGSKA (reference sequence). The ends lost 4 bases at V and 5 bases at J; junction bases unmatched: 14. CDR3 sequence reads: CSATGQGTHPGTEAFF. CDR3 DNA: TGCAGTGCTACGGGACAGGGTACCCACCCTGGGACTGAAGCTTTCTTT.

The chain employs TRBV4-2 and TRBJ2-3; no clear D gene. CDR1 is LGHNA and CDR2 is YNFKEQ in the germline V gene. The length of the CDR3 is 14 residues. V dropped 3 bases and J dropped 9 bases, with 16 bases sitting between them. The CDR3 sequence is CASSQDRSVGTQYF. The CDR3 DNA sequence: TGTGCCAGCAGCCAGGACCGTTCCGTAGGGACGCAGTATTTT.

V and J are TRBV25-1 and TRBJ1-6, with D tentatively TRBD1 (5 bases). The V gene's germline CDR1 is MGHDK and CDR2 SYGVNS. Deletions cut 5 bases from V and 10 bases from J, with 18 bases between. CDR3 length: 15 amino acids. CDR3 coding DNA: TGTGCCAGCAGTACTTACAGCATGAGGGGCTCACCCCTCCACTTT. Protein product: CASSTYSMRGSPLHF. The complete variable domain, with remaining parts taken from reference TRBV25-1 and TRBJ1-6, reads EADIYQTPRYLVIGTGKKITLECSQTMGHDKMYWYQQDPGMELHLIHYSYGVNSTEKGDLSSESTVSRIRTEHFPLTLESARPSHTSQYLCASSTYSMRGSPLHFGNGTRLTVT.

This chain connects TRBV6-1 to TRBJ2-1, with TRBD2 matching 10 bases. The CDR3 consists of 13 residues. With V trimmed by 3 bases and J by 15 bases, 8 bases remained unmatched. Germline V CDR1 and CDR2: MNHNS, SASEGT. The CDR3: CASSDVLLAGLFF. CDR3 DNA sequence: TGTGCCAGCAGTGATGTCCTACTAGCGGGATTGTTCTTC.

In this sample, this clonotype turned up a few times. This chain connects TRBV20-1 to TRBJ1-5; D gene uncertain. In germline, CDR1 is DFQATT, CDR2 SNEGSKA (reference sequence). This CDR3 region has 13 residues. The ends were cut back, 6 bases at V and 0 bases at J, with 9 bases in the middle. Here the CDR3 reads CSAGFYSNQPQHF. The DNA of the CDR3 is TGCAGTGCGGGATTTTATAGCAATCAGCCCCAGCATTTT.